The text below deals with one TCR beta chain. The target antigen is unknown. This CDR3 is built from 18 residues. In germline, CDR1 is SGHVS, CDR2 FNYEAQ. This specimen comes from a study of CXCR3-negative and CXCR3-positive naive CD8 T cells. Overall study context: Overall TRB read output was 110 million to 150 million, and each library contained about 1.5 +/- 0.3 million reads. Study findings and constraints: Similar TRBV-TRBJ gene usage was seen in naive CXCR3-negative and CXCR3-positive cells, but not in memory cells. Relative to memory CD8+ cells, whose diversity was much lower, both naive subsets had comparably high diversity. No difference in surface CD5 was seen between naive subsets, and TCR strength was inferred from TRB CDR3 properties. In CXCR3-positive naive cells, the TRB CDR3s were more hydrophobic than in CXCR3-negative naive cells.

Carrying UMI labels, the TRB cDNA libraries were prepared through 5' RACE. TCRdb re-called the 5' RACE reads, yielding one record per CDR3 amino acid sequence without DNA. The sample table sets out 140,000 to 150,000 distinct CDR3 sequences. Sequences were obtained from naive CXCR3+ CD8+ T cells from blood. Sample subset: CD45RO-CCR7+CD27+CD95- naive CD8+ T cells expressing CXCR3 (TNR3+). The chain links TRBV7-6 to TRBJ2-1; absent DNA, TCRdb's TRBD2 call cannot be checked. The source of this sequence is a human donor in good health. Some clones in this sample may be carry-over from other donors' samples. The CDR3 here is CASSLGLAGGLVYNEQFF.